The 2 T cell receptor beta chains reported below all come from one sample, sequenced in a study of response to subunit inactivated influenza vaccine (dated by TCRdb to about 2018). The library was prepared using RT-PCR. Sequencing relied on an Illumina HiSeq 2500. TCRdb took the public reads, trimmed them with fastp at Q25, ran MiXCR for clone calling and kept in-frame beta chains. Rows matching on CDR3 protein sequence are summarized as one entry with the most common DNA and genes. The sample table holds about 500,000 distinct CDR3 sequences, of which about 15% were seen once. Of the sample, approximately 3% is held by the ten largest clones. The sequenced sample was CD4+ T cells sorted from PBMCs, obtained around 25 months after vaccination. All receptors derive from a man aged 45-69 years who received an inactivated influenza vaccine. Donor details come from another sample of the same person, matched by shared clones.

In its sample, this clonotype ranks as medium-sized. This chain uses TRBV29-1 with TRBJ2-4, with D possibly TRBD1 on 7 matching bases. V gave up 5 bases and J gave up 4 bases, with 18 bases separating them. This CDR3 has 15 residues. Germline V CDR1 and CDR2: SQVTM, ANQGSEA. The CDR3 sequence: CSVSGGIEPKNIQYF. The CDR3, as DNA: TGCAGCGTTTCAGGGGGGATAGAGCCGAAAAACATTCAGTACTTC.

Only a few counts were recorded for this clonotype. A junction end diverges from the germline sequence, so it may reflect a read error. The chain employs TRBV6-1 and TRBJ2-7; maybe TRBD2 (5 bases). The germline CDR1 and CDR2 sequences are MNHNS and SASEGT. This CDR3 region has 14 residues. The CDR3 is CASRDRGSSYEQYF. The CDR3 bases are TGTGCCAGCCGTGACCGGGGAAGCTCCTACGAGCAGTACTTC.